This is a list of T cell receptor beta chains from one sample in a study of long-term antiretroviral therapy in people with HIV. Sequencing was performed with immunoSEQ multiplex PCR; in TCRdb, only in-frame clones are kept and a portion is missing. The top ten hold about 9% of the sample, which has some 21,000 clones, around 87% seen once. The specimen comprised unsorted PBMCs, sampled 0.2 years before starting antiretroviral therapy. Every receptor here comes from a young man with HIV. Both conserved end residues are part of each CDR3. A D gene is named only where the DNA matches it firmly. Size is omitted from some rows. Given values are once, few, many or a class for expanded clones.

d_call	clone_size	v_call	j_call	cdr3_nt	cdr3_aa
TRBD2	.	TRBV5-5	TRBJ2-1	TGTGCCAGCAGCTTGGAAGCTAGCGGGAGCCCCTACAATGAGCAGTTCTTC	CASSLEASGSPYNEQFF
.	.	TRBV27	TRBJ2-7	TGTGCCAGCAGTTTGTTCGGCCTCCGTTACGAGCAGTACTTC	CASSLFGLRYEQYF
.	.	TRBV6-6	TRBJ2-2	TGTGCCAGCAGTTGGTCCGGGGAGCTGTTTTTT	CASSWSGELFF
.	.	TRBV15	TRBJ2-3	TGTGCCACCAGCAGAGTCTCCGGGGGGCTCGGGCTGGGAGTTCCAGATACGCAGTATTTT	CATSRVSGGLGLGVPDTQYF
.	.	TRBV27	TRBJ2-7	TGTGCCAGCAGTTTCGGGTCAGGCTACGAGCAGTACTTC	CASSFGSGYEQYF
.	.	TRBV10-2	TRBJ2-7	TGCGCCAGCAGTGAGTCGGAAGGGAGGGGGACCGGCTCCTACGAGCAGTACTTC	CASSESEGRGTGSYEQYF
.	.	TRBV20-1	TRBJ2-7	TGCAGTGCTCGGGCGGGCTACGAGCAGTACTTC	CSARAGYEQYF
.	.	TRBV2	TRBJ2-1	TGTGCCAGCAGTGAAGGGGTTCTAGCGCGCGAGCAGTTCTTC	CASSEGVLAREQFF
.	.	TRBV15	TRBJ2-6	TGTGCCACCAGCAGAGATGGGGCTGGGGCCAACGTCCTGACTTTC	CATSRDGAGANVLTF
.	once	TRBV7-9	TRBJ2-7	TGTGCCAGCAGCTTAACCCAGGGGGGTGAGCAGTACTTC	CASSLTQGGEQYF
TRBD2	once	TRBV7-8	TRBJ2-7	TGTGCCAGCACCCAAACCCTTCTAGCGGGAGGGTCCTACGAGCAGTACTTC	CASTQTLLAGGSYEQYF
.	.	TRBV7-3	TRBJ2-2	TGTGCCAGCAGCTTACAGGCCCGCGGAGGGGAGCTGTTTTTT	CASSLQARGGELFF
TRBD2	.	TRBV7-9	TRBJ2-2	TGTGCCAGCAGCTTGGGTAGCGGGGGGGCCATCACCGGGGAGCTGTTTTTT	CASSLGSGGAITGELFF
.	.	TRBV6-6	TRBJ2-3	TGTGCCAGCAGTCAGGTGGATACGCAGTATTTT	CASSQVDTQYF
TRBD2	once	TRBV27	TRBJ2-1	TGTGCCATCTCATCCCCGGGACTAGTAAGCTGTGAGCAGTTCTTC	CAISSPGLVSCEQFF
.	.	TRBV27	TRBJ2-2	TGTGCCAGCAGTTTATCTTCCAGGGAAGGTTGGACGGCCGGGGAGCTGTTTTTT	CASSLSSREGWTAGELFF
.	.	TRBV7-9	TRBJ2-5	TGTGCCAGCAGCTTACTAGCAGAGACCCAGTACTTC	CASSLLAETQYF
.	.	TRBV6-1	TRBJ1-5	TGTGCCAGCAGTGATATGTTTGGACAGCCCCAGCATTTT	CASSDMFGQPQHF
TRBD1	.	TRBV6-1	TRBJ1-2	TGTGCCAGCAGTGGCGACAGGGCTAACTATGGCTACACCTTC	CASSGDRANYGYTF
.	.	TRBV5-6	TRBJ2-2	TGTGCCAGCACCTACACCAACACCGGGGAGCTGTTTTTT	CASTYTNTGELFF
.	.	TRBV25-1	TRBJ1-2	TGTGCCAGCAGTGACGAGGGTTACTATGGCTACACCTTC	CASSDEGYYGYTF
.	.	TRBV5-4	TRBJ1-6	TGTGCCAGCAGCTTAGCGGCTAACTATAATTCACCCCTCCACTTT	CASSLAANYNSPLHF
TRBD1	.	TRBV7-3	TRBJ1-3	TGTGCCAGCAGCCCTTCTTCGACAGGGTCTGGAAACACCATATATTTT	CASSPSSTGSGNTIYF
.	.	TRBV4-3	TRBJ2-7	TGCGCCAGCAGCCAAGATGGCCAGGGGGGCAACGAGCAGTACTTC	CASSQDGQGGNEQYF
TRBD2	.	TRBV7-9	TRBJ2-5	TGTGCCAGCAGCTTATCCAGCGGGGGATTAAAGACCCAGTACTTC	CASSLSSGGLKTQYF
TRBD2	.	TRBV4-1	TRBJ2-3	TGCGCCAGCAGCCAAGCCCAGCGGGGGGGAGATACGCAGTATTTT	CASSQAQRGGDTQYF
TRBD1	medium-sized	TRBV7-9	TRBJ2-1	TGTGCCAGCAGCTTCGGGACAGGGGCCTACAATGAGCAGTTCTTC	CASSFGTGAYNEQFF
.	few	TRBV7-9	TRBJ2-5	TGTGCCAGCAGCTGGACCCACGAGGAGACCCAGTACTTC	CASSWTHEETQYF
TRBD1	.	TRBV7-9	TRBJ1-4	TGTGCCAGCAGCTTAGCCACCGGCGGGACAGCAAATGAAAAACTGTTTTTT	CASSLATGGTANEKLFF
TRBD1	once	TRBV5-6	TRBJ2-7	TGTGCCAGCAGTAACCCCGCCCTGGGACAGCAAGCTCCGGCCTACGAGCAGTACTTC	CASSNPALGQQAPAYEQYF
.	.	TRBV27	TRBJ1-1	TGTGCCAGCAGCCAACTTAGGAACACTGAAGCTTTCTTT	CASSQLRNTEAFF
.	once	TRBV5-1	TRBJ2-2	TGCGCCAGCAGCCCCTCCGGGACCATCAACACCGGGGAGCTGTTTTTT	CASSPSGTINTGELFF
.	.	TRBV19	TRBJ1-5	TGTGCCAGTAGTATAGATGGGGATCAGCCCCAGCATTTT	CASSIDGDQPQHF
TRBD2	.	TRBV6-6	TRBJ2-1	TGTGCCAGCAGTGGACCGGGACTAGCGGGATACAATGAGCAGTTCTTC	CASSGPGLAGYNEQFF
.	.	TRBV13	TRBJ2-6	TGTGCCAGCAGCAGGAGCTCTGGGGCCAACGTCCTGACTTTC	CASSRSSGANVLTF
.	.	TRBV28	TRBJ2-1	TGTGCCAGCAGTTTAGGGAGGTCGGTCAATGAGCAGTTCTTC	CASSLGRSVNEQFF
.	.	TRBV6-1	TRBJ2-4	TGTGCCAGCGACAGTATTCTAGCCAAAAACATTCAGTACTTC	CASDSILAKNIQYF
TRBD1	.	TRBV30	TRBJ1-5	TGTGCCTGGAGTAAACCGACAGGGGGAAATCAGCCCCAGCATTTT	CAWSKPTGGNQPQHF
TRBD1	few	TRBV7-9	TRBJ1-1	TGTGCCAGCAGCTCTGGACAGGTGGGCCCTGAAGCTTTCTTT	CASSSGQVGPEAFF
.	.	TRBV15	TRBJ2-5	TGTGCCACCAGCAGAGATTTGGCGGCGGAGACCCAGTACTTC	CATSRDLAAETQYF
.	few	TRBV5-8	TRBJ2-1	TGTGCCAGCAGCTTAATGAGGATAACGGGCTACAATGAGCAGTTCTTC	CASSLMRITGYNEQFF
TRBD1	.	TRBV2	TRBJ1-3	TGTGCCAGCAGTGACCGACAGGGTTTAGTCGGAAACACCATATATTTT	CASSDRQGLVGNTIYF